This T cell receptor beta chain was recorded in a study of shared clonotypes between healthy human individuals. In the study overall: With ages of 18 to 49, the donors were two women and three men. There were three CD4 naive, three CD4 memory, two CD8 naive and one CD8 memory plates per donor. Study outcomes and limitations: Since donors were few, the genetic and exposure-history diversity represented was limited.

Some clones are missing from TCRdb's copy, which holds only in-frame ones; the method was immunoSEQ multiplex PCR. The sample includes 2.5 million or so clones, 85% to 95% seen only once; the top ten take 0.14%. Turning to this clone: The antigen remains unidentified.

Germline V gene data show CDR1 as KGHSH and CDR2 as LQKENI. This CDR3 is 18 amino acids long. V lost 1 base, J lost 0 bases, and 16 bases lay in between. The V and J genes are TRBV18 and TRBJ1-3; possibly TRBD1 for D (5 bases). The receptor was isolated from a man between 18 and 29 years old in good health. Material for sequencing was naive CD4+ T cells sorted from blood. As to subset: CD45RA+ positively selected. CDR3 DNA sequence: TGTGCCAGCTCACCACAATTTGGCGACAGTTCCTCTGGAAACACCATATATTTT. Amino acid sequence: CASSPQFGDSSSGNTIYF. Together with reference TRBV18 and TRBJ1-3, the CDR3 gives the full variable domain: NAGVMQNPRHLVRRRGQEARLRCSPMKGHSHVYWYRQLPEEGLKFMVYLQKENIIDESGMPKERFSAEFPKEGPSILRIQQVVRGDSAAYFCASSPQFGDSSSGNTIYFGEGSWLTVV.